The 20 T cell receptor beta chains in this list originate from one sample, sequenced in a study of T cells in Graves' hyperthyroidism and ophthalmopathy. Regions amplified from RNA transcripts were the TCR beta CDR3 regions. HTBI primers drove first-round RT-PCR of the TCR CDR3. Each CDR3 protein gets one entry after TCRdb re-called the multiplex PCR reads with MiXCR. The sample yields 150,000 or so distinct CDR3 sequences, roughly 9.4% seen once. Sample: blood. The receptors originated from a woman between 18 and 29 years old with Graves' hyperthyroidism that later progressed to Graves' ophthalmopathy.

J is TRBJ2-3 and V is TRBV14; no clear D gene. V was shortened by 2 bases and J by 0 bases, with 12 bases between the two germline ends. There are 16 residues in the CDR3. CDR1 is SGHDN, CDR2 FVKESK, per germline. CDR3 in amino acids: CASSQFPTISTDTQYF. CDR3 DNA: TGTGCCAGCAGCCAATTTCCCACCATAAGCACAGATACGCAGTATTTT.

This clonotype occurred many times. The rearrangement links TRBV28 to TRBJ1-6, with TRBD1 identical over 7 bases. Losses at the gene ends were 6 bases for V and 9 bases for J; bases not matched to a gene: 8. The germline V gene encodes CDR1 MDHEN and CDR2 SYDVKM. This CDR3 has 14 amino acids. As DNA, the CDR3 is TGTGCCAGCAGATGGGACAGTCTTGCTTCACCCCTCCACTTT. This translates into CASRWDSLASPLHF.

V and J are TRBV5-1 and TRBJ2-7; 7 bases are shared with TRBD2. The CDR3 covers 15 residues. Germline V gives CDR1 SGHRS, CDR2 YFSETQ. Losses at the gene ends were 7 bases for V and 1 base for J; bases not matched to a gene: 11. CDR3 coding DNA: TGCGCCAGCGGATGGGGGAGCGGGAATTCCTACGAGCAGTACTTC. Its translation: CASGWGSGNSYEQYF.

The chain combines TRBV6-1 with TRBJ2-7; 7 bases are a match to TRBD2. Per germline, CDR1 MNHNS and CDR2 SASEGT. Trimming at V came to 5 bases and at J to 0 bases, leaving 7 bases not matched to a gene. The CDR3 sequence is 15 residues long. The chain's CDR3 is CASSYGRGSSYEQYF. DNA for the CDR3: TGTGCCAGCAGTTATGGGCGGGGGAGCTCCTACGAGCAGTACTTC.

In this sample, this clonotype turned up many times. The genes are TRBV20-1 and TRBJ2-2; D gene unclear. V was pared by 2 bases and J by 6 bases, with 4 bases between. This CDR3 contains 11 residues. The germline V gene has CDR1 DFQATT and CDR2 SNEGSKA (reference sequence). For the CDR3, the DNA is TGCAGTGCTAGATTTGCCGGGGAGCTGTTTTTT. The encoded protein is CSARFAGELFF.

As regards this clonotype: A much larger clone is a single base away; this may be a read error. The chain joins TRBV29-1 to TRBJ2-5, with 7 bases fitting TRBD2. This CDR3 is built from 14 residues. Germline CDR1 SQVTM, CDR2 ANQGSEA. The CDR3 DNA reads as TGCAGCGTTGTCGTGGGGGGGATACAAGAGGCCCAGTACTTC. This gives the protein CSVVVGGIQEAQYF.

This clonotype was picked up many times. V and J are TRBV6-1 and TRBJ2-2; 9 nucleotides agree with TRBD1. The CDR3 loop spans 15 amino acids. V was pared by 6 bases and J by 6 bases, with 8 bases of the junction left unmatched. The V gene's germline CDR1 is MNHNS and CDR2 SASEGT. The chain's CDR3 is CASRPGQGPSGELFF. CDR3 bases: TGTGCCAGCAGGCCGGGACAGGGTCCCTCCGGGGAGCTGTTTTTT.

This clonotype showed up many times. The chain recombines TRBV12-3 or TRBV12-4 with TRBJ1-2; 9 nucleotides align to TRBD1. The CDR3 contains 13 residues. After removal of 10 bases from V and 8 bases from J, the junction contained 11 bases not matched to a gene. CDR3 in DNA: TGTGCCACCTGGCCGGACAGGGGAGGAGGCTACACCTTC. Translation: CATWPDRGGGYTF.

Points on this clonotype: A single base separates this from a much larger clone, so it may be a read error. This sequence joins TRBV11-3 and TRBJ2-2; D is possibly TRBD2 (6 bases). The CDR3 has 15 residues. From germline, CDR1 is SGHNT and CDR2 YENEEA. The CDR3 here is CASSPRSRVTGGLFF. The CDR3, as DNA: TGTGCCAGCAGCCCACGTTCAAGGGTCACCGGGGGGCTGTTTTTT.

This clonotype was seen repeatedly, ten times or more. The V gene is TRBV24-1, the J gene TRBJ2-2, with D possibly matching TRBD2 (6 bases). CDR1 and CDR2 (germline): KGHDR, SFDVKD. CDR3 size: 13 residues. V lost 4 bases, J lost 9 bases, and 11 bases lay in between. The DNA for the CDR3 is TGTGCCACCAGTGAAAACGGGGGACGGGAGCTGTTTTTT. Its translation is CATSENGGRELFF.

At least ten counts were recorded for this clonotype. The rearrangement joins TRBV20-1 to TRBJ2-5; D not resolved. The CDR3 has 17 amino acids. Germline V gene lookup returns CDR1 DFQATT and CDR2 SNEGSKA (reference sequence). Trimming took off 0 bases at V and 4 bases at J, with 21 bases between the two ends. The CDR3 sequence is CSARDPPPDEHAETQYF. CDR3 nucleotide sequence: TGCAGTGCTAGAGATCCACCACCGGACGAACACGCAGAGACCCAGTACTTC.

There are many counts of this clonotype. Sequence at one end of the junction differs from germline and may be a read error. The chain links TRBV11-2 to TRBJ2-7; D may match TRBD1 or TRBD2 (5 bases each). The CDR3 runs 12 residues. The germline V gene encodes CDR1 SGHAT and CDR2 FQNNGV. CDR3 region: CASSFAPGPLNF. The CDR3 DNA reads as TGTGCCAGCAGCTTCGCTCCGGGGCCCCTTAACTTC. Drawing the rest from reference TRBV11-2 and TRBJ2-7, the complete variable domain is EAGVAQSPRYKIIEKRQSVAFWCNPISGHATLYWYQQILGQGPKLLIQFQNNGVVDDSQLPKDRFSAERLKGVDSTLKIQPAKLEDSAVYLCASSFAPGPLNFGPGTRLTVT.

Concerning this clonotype itself: A read error may be the cause here, since a much bigger clone is one base away. The chain employs TRBV28 and TRBJ2-1, with 15 bases aligning to TRBD2. V was pared by 8 bases and J by 6 bases, with 8 bases of the junction left unmatched. From germline, CDR1 is MDHEN and CDR2 SYDVKM. There are 16 residues in the CDR3. As DNA, the CDR3 is TGTGCCAGCTTCGATAAGGGACTAGCGGGGGGCAATGAGCAGTTCTTC. Encoded protein: CASFDKGLAGGNEQFF. The whole variable domain, filled in from reference TRBV28 and TRBJ2-1, reads DVKVTQSSRYLVKRTGEKVFLECVQDMDHENMFWYRQDPGLGLRLIYFSYDVKMKEKGDIPEGYSVSREKKERFSLILESASTNQTSMYLCASFDKGLAGGNEQFFGPGTRLTVL.

This clonotype was observed a few times. The chain uses TRBV9 and TRBJ1-2; D remains unclear. CDR3 length equals 15 residues. V lost 0 bases and J lost 1, with 10 bases in between. CDR1 is SGDLS, CDR2 YYNGEE, per germline. The CDR3 region has the DNA TGTGCCAGCAGCGTAGCTTCAGCCTTTAACTATGGCTACACCTTC. Its protein is CASSVASAFNYGYTF. Drawing the rest from reference TRBV9 and TRBJ1-2, the complete variable domain is DSGVTQTPKHLITATGQRVTLRCSPRSGDLSVYWYQQSLDQGLQFLIQYYNGEERAKGNILERFSAQQFPDLHSELNLSSLELGDSALYFCASSVASAFNYGYTFGSGTRLTVV.

This clonotype was recorded at least ten times. The V call is TRBV30, the J call TRBJ1-5; 9 bases are a match to TRBD1. Germline trimming cut 0 bases from V and 6 bases from J; bases unmatched to any gene: 3. Germline V gives CDR1 GTSNPN, CDR2 SVGIG (reference sequence). There are 14 residues in the CDR3. The DNA for the CDR3 is TGTGCCTGGAGTGTCGGGACAGGGAGTCAGCCCCAGCATTTT. This gives the protein CAWSVGTGSQPQHF.

This clonotype was observed a handful of times. This chain joins TRBV25-1 and TRBJ2-2; D may be TRBD1 (7 bases). The CDR3 is 14 amino acids. CDR1 is MGHDK, CDR2 SYGVNS, per germline. Deletions cut 4 bases from V and 8 bases from J, with 14 bases between. The CDR3 DNA is TGTGCCAGCAGTGTCAGGGGGGCAGGGGGGGAGCTGTTTTTT. Amino acids: CASSVRGAGGELFF.

The table lists this clonotype with a count of one. The V gene is TRBV7-9, the J gene TRBJ1-2; D not certain. Trimming removed 1 base from V and 5 bases from J, with 8 bases in between. The CDR3 totals 13 residues. Germline lookup yields CDR1 SEHNR and CDR2 FQNEAQ (reference sequence). The CDR3 sequence is CASSLGSAYGYTF. As DNA, the CDR3 is TGTGCCAGCAGCTTAGGTTCAGCGTATGGCTACACCTTC.

This clonotype occurred a few times. The V gene is TRBV3-1, the J gene TRBJ2-4; D unclear. The V gene's germline CDR1 is LGHDT and CDR2 YNNKEL (reference sequence). The CDR3 has 16 residues. V lost 5 bases to trimming and J lost 0 bases, with 14 bases between them. CDR3 protein: CASSFGPPLAKNIQYF. The CDR3, as DNA: TGTGCCAGCAGCTTCGGACCCCCCCTAGCCAAAAACATTCAGTACTTC.

This clonotype has more than one count but fewer than ten. The chain is built from TRBV5-1 and TRBJ2-7; 8 bases are shared with TRBD1. Germline V gene data show CDR1 as SGHRS and CDR2 as YFSETQ. This CDR3 contains 18 residues. The V segment lost 4 bases and the J segment 2 bases; nucleotides outside the gene matches: 17. The CDR3 DNA is TGCGCCAGCAGCCCCACAGGACAGGGTAGGCACTTGACCTACGAGCAGTACTTC. It specifies CASSPTGQGRHLTYEQYF. The whole variable domain, filled in from reference TRBV5-1 and TRBJ2-7, reads KAGVTQTPRYLIKTRGQQVTLSCSPISGHRSVSWYQQTPGQGLQFLFEYFSETQRNKGNFPGRFSGRQFSNSRSEMNVSTLELGDSALYLCASSPTGQGRHLTYEQYFGPGTRLTVT.

The V and J genes are TRBV7-4 and TRBJ1-2, with D perhaps TRBD1 (5 bases). This CDR3 comprises 14 residues. Trimming pared 3 bases from V and 4 bases from J, leaving 12 bases between. The germline V gene encodes CDR1 SGHVT and CDR2 SQSDAQ. The CDR3 reads CASSFGGTSYGYTF. For the CDR3, the DNA is TGTGCCAGCAGCTTCGGGGGGACCTCCTATGGCTACACCTTC.